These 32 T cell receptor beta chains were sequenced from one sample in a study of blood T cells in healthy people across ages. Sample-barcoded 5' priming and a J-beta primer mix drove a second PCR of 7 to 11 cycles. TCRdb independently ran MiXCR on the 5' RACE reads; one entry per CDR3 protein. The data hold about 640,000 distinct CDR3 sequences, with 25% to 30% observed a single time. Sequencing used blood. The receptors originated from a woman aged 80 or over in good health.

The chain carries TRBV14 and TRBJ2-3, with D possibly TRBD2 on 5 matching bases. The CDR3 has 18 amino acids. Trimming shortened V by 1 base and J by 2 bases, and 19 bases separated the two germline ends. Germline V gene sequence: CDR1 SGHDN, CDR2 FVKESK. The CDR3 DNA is TGTGCCAGCAGCCAAGTAGGGTTGGGAGCGGCGGACACAGATACGCAGTATTTT. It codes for CASSQVGLGAADTDTQYF.

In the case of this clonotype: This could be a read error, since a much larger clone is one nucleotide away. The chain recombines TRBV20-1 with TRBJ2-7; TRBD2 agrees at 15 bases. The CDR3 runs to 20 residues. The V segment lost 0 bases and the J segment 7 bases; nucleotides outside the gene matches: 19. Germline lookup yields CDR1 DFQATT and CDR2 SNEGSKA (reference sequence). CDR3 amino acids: CSARDTAGLAGGATYNEQYF. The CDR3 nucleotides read TGCAGTGCTAGAGATACAGCGGGACTAGCGGGGGGTGCCACCTACAATGAGCAGTACTTC.

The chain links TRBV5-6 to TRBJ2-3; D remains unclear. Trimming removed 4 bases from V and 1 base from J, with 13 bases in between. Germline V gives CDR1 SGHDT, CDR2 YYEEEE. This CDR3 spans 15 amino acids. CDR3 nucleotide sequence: TGTGCCAGCAGCCCCTCCCGTTCGGGCACAGATACGCAGTATTTT. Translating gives CASSPSRSGTDTQYF.

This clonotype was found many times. The CDR3 loop is CSALPLAGGNNEQFF. Here the CDR3 DNA reads TGCAGTGCCCTCCCACTAGCGGGGGGAAACAATGAGCAGTTCTTC. The gene calls are TRBV20-1 and TRBJ2-1; 12 bases are a match to TRBD2. This CDR3 region has 15 residues. Germline CDR1 and CDR2: DFQATT and SNEGSKA (reference sequence). The junction had 8 bases not matched to a gene; V was cut back by 6 bases and J by 5 bases.

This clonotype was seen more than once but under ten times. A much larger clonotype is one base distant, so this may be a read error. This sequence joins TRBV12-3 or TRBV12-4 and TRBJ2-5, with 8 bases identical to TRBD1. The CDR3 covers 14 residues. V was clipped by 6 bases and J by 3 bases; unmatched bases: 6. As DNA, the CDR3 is TGTGCCAGCAGGGACAGGGATTTTAAAGAGACCCAGTACTTC. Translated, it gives CASRDRDFKETQYF.

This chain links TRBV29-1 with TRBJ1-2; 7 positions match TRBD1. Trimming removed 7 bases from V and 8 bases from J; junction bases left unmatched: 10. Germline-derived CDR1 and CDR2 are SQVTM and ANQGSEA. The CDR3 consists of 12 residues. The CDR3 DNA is TGCAGCGGTGAGGGGACAGTTGGGGGCTACACCTTC. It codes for CSGEGTVGGYTF.

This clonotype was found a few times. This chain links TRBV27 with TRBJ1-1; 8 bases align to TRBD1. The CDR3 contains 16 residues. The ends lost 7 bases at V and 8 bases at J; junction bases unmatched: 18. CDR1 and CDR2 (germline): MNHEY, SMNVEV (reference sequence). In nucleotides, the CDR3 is TGTGCCAGCACCTATCGGGGTGGGGACAGGACGTCGGAAGCTTTCTTT. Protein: CASTYRGGDRTSEAFF.

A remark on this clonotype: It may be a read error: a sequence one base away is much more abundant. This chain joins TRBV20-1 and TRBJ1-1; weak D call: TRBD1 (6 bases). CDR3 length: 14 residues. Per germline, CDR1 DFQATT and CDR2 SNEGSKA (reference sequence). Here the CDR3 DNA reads TGCAATGCTAGATTTCCCAGGGGGAACACTGAAGCTTTCTTT. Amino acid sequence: CNARFPRGNTEAFF.

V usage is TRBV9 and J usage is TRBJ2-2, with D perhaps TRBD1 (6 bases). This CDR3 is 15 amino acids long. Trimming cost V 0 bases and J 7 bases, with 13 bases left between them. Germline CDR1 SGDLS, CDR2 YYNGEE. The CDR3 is CASSVGGQTNGELFF. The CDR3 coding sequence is TGTGCCAGCAGCGTAGGGGGACAAACCAACGGGGAGCTGTTTTTT.

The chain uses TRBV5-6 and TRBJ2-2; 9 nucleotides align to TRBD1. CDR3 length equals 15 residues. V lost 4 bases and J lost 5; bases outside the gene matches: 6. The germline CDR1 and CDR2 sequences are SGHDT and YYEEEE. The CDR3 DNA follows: TGTGCCAGCAGCCCCGGGACAGGGTTGACCGGGGAGCTGTTTTTT. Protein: CASSPGTGLTGELFF.

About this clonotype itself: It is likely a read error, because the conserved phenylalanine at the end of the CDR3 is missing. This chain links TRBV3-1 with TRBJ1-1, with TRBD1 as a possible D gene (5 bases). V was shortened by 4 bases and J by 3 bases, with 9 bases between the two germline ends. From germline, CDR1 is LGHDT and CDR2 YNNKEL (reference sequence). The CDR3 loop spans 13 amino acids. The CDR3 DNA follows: TGTGCCAGCAGCCGGGGGGAGTACACTGAAGCTTTCGTT. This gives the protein CASSRGEYTEAFV.

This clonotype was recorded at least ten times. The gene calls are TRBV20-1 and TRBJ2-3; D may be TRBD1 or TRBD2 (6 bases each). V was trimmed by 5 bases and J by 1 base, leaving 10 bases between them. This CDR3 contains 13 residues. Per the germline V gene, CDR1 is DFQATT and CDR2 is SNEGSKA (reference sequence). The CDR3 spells CSASRGRTDTQYF. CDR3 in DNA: TGCAGTGCTTCACGGGGGCGCACAGATACGCAGTATTTT.

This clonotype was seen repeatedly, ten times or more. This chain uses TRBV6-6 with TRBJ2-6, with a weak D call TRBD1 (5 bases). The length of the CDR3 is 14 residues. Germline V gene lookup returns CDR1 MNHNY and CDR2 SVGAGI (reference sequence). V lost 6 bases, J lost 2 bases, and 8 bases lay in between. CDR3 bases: TGTGCCAGCAGCCTAGGGGCTGGGGCCAACGTCCTGACTTTC. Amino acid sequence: CASSLGAGANVLTF.

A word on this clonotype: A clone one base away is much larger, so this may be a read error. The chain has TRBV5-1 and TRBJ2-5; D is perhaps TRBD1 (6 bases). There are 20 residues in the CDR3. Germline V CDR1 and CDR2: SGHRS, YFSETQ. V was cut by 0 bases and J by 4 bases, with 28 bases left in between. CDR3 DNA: TGCGCCAGCAGCTTGGGAGGGGGTTATCGTGGTGGCGAGGAGCGAGAGACCCAGTACTTC. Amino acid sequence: CASSLGGGYRGGEERETQYF.

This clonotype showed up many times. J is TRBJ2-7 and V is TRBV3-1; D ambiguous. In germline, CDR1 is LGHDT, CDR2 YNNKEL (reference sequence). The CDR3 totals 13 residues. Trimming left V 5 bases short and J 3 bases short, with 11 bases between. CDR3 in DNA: TGTGCCAGCAGCAGGAAGTGGGGCTACGAGCAGTACTTC. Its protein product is CASSRKWGYEQYF.

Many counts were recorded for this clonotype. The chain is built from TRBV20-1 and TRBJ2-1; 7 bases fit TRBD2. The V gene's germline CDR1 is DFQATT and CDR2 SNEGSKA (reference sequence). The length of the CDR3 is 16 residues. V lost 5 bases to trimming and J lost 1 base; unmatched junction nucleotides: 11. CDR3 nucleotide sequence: TGCAGTGCTTCCGATCAGGGAGGGTCATCCTACAATGAGCAGTTCTTC. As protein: CSASDQGGSSYNEQFF.

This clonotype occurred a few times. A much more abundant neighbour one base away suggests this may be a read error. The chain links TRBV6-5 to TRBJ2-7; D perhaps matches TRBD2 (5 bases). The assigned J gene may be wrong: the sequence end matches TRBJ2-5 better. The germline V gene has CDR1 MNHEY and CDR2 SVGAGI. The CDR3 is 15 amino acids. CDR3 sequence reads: CASSYRRKLVETQYF. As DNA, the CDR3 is TGTGCCAGCAGTTACAGGAGGAAACTTGTAGAGACCCAGTACTTC.

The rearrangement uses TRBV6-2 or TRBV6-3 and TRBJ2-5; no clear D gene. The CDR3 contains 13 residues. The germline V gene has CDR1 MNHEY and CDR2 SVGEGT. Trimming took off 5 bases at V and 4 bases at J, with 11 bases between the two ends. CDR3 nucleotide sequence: TGTGCCAGCAGTAACTATCGGGTAGAGACCCAGTACTTC. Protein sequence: CASSNYRVETQYF.

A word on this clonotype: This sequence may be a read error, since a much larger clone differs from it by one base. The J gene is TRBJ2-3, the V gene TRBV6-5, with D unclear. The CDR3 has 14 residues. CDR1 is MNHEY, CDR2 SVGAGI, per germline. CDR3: CASSPLRSTDAQYF. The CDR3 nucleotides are TGTGCCAGCAGCCCCCTTCGGTCCACAGATGCGCAGTATTTT.

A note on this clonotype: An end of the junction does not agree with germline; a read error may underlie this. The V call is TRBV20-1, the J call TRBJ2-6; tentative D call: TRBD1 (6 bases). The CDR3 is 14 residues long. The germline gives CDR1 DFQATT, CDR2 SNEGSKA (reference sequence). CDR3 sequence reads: CSARVRVGANVRTF. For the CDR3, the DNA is TGCAGTGCTAGAGTAAGGGTGGGGGCCAACGTCCGGACTTTC.

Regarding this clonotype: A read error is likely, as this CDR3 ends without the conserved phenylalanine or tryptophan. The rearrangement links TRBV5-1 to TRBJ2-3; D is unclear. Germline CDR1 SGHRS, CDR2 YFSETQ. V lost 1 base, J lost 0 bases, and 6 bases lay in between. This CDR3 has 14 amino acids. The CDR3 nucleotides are TGCGCCAGCAGCTTGACCACCAGCACAGATACGCAGTATTTG. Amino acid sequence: CASSLTTSTDTQYL.

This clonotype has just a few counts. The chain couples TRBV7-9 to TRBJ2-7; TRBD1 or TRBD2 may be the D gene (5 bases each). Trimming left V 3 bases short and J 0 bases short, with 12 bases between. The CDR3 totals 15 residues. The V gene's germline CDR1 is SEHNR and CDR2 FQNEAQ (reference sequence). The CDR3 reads CASSFPGPSSYEQYF. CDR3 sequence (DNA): TGTGCCAGCAGCTTCCCGGGACCAAGCTCCTACGAGCAGTACTTC.

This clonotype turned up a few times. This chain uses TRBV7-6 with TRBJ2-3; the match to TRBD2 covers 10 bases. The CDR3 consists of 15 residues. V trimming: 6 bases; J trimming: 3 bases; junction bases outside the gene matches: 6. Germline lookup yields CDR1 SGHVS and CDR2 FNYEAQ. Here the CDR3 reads CASRFGTSATDTQYF. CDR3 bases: TGTGCCAGCAGGTTCGGGACTAGCGCTACAGATACGCAGTATTTT. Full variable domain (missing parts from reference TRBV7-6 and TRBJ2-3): GAGVSQSPRYKVTKRGQDVALRCDPISGHVSLYWYRQALGQGPEFLTYFNYEAQQDKSGLPNDRFSAERPEGSISTLTIQRTEQRDSAMYRCASRFGTSATDTQYFGPGTRLTVL.

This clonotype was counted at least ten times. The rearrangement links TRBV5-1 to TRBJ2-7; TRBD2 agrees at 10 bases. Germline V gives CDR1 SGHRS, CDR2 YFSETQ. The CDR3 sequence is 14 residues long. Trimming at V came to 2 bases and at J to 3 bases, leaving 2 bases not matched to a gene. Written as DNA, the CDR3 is TGCGCCAGCAGCTTAAGCGGGGGGGACTACGAGCAGTACTTC. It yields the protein CASSLSGGDYEQYF.

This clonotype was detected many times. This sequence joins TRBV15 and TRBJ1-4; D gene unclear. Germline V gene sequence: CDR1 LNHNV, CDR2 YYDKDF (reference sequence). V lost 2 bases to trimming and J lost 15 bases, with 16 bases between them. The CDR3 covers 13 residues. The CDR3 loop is CATSRPDGSWVFF. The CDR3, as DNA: TGTGCCACCAGCAGACCCGACGGAAGTTGGGTGTTTTTT.

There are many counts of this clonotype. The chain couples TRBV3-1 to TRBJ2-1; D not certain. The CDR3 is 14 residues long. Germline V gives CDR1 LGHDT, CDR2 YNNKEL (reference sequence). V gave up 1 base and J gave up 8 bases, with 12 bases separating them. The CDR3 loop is CASSQVGSADEQFF. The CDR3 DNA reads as TGTGCCAGCAGCCAAGTGGGGTCGGCCGATGAGCAGTTCTTC.

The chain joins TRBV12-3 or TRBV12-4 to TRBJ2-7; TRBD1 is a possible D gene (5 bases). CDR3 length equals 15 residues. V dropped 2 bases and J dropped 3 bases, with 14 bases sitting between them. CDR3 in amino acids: CASSLRAFTGYEQYF. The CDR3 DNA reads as TGTGCCAGCAGTTTACGGGCATTTACAGGCTACGAGCAGTACTTC.

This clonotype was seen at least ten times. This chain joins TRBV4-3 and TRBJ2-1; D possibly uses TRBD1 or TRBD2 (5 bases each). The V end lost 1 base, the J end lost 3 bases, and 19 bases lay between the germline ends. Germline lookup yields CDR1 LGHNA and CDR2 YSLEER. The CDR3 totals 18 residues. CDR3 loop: CASSQAPQVRENYNEQFF. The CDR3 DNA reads TGCGCCAGCAGCCAAGCTCCTCAAGTCAGGGAGAACTACAATGAGCAGTTCTTC.

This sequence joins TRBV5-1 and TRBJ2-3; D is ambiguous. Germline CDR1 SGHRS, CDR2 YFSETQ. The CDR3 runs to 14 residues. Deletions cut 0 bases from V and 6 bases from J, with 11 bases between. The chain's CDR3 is CASSLVMGLDTQYF. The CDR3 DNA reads TGCGCCAGCAGCTTGGTTATGGGTTTGGATACGCAGTATTTT.

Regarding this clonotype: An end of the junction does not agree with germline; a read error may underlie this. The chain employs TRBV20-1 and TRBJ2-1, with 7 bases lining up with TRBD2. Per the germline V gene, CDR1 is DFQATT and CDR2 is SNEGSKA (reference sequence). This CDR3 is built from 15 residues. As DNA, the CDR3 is TGCAGTGCCACAGGACTAGATAGCTCCTACAATGAGCTGTTCTTC. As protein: CSATGLDSSYNELFF.

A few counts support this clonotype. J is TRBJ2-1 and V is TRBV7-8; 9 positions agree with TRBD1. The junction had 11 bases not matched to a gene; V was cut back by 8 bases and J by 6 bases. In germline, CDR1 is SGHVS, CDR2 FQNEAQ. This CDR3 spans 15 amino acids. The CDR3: CASSLGQGNINEQFF. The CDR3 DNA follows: TGTGCCAGCTCACTGGGACAGGGCAATATCAATGAGCAGTTCTTC.

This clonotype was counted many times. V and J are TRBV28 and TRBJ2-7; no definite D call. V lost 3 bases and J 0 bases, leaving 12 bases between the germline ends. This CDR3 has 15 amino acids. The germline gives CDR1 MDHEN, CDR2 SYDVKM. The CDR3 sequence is CASSFGPTSSYEQYF. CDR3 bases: TGTGCCAGCAGTTTCGGACCGACGAGCTCCTACGAGCAGTACTTC.